These 3 T cell receptor beta chains share one sample of origin, sequenced in a study of graft-versus-host responses after intestinal transplantation. Only in-frame clones appear in the TCRdb table, and some are missing; sequencing was by immunoSEQ multiplex PCR. The sample consists of roughly 85,000 clones, around 93% of them appearing once. No antigens are known for them. The input for sequencing was unstimulated CD8+ T cells sorted from spleen or lymph node cells, taken before transplant. The receptors derive from a human donor who was the organ donor for an intestinal transplant.

The chain links TRBV5-5 to TRBJ2-1; 11 bases match TRBD2. The junction had 16 bases not matched to a gene; V was cut back by 4 bases and J by 7 bases. CDR1 SGHKS and CDR2 YYEKEE come from the germline V gene (reference sequence). CDR3 length: 18 residues. The CDR3 is CASSLQPRTSGSVNEQFF. The CDR3 nucleotides are TGTGCCAGCAGCCTACAGCCCAGGACTAGCGGGTCTGTTAATGAGCAGTTCTTC.

The chain combines TRBV4-2 with TRBJ1-5; D perhaps matches TRBD1 (5 bases). CDR1 and CDR2 from the germline V gene are LGHNA and YNFKEQ. The CDR3 has 17 amino acids. Trimming took 5 bases from V and 2 from J, leaving 19 bases between them. CDR3 amino acids: CASSFWAGTGRNQPQHF. Written as DNA, the CDR3 is TGTGCCAGCAGCTTTTGGGCGGGGACGGGTCGCAATCAGCCCCAGCATTTT.

The rearrangement uses TRBV28 and TRBJ1-1; 9 bases fit TRBD1. The CDR3 runs to 14 residues. Germline V gene sequence: CDR1 MDHEN, CDR2 SYDVKM. Trimming took 4 bases from V and 11 from J; bases not matched to a gene: 11. Written as DNA, the CDR3 is TGTGCCAGCAGTTCGCTTGGGACAGGGATATGGGCTTTCTTT. It yields the protein CASSSLGTGIWAFF. The full variable domain, rest sourced from reference TRBV28 and TRBJ1-1, is DVKVTQSSRYLVKRTGEKVFLECVQDMDHENMFWYRQDPGLGLRLIYFSYDVKMKEKGDIPEGYSVSREKKERFSLILESASTNQTSMYLCASSSLGTGIWAFFGQGTRLTVV.